Following are 27 T cell receptor beta chains from one sample sequenced in a study of cytomegalovirus exposure and HLA in healthy donors. The PCR was carried out with 60 Vbeta primers and 13 Jbeta primers. The repertoire was sequenced with immunoSEQ multiplex PCR; TCRdb's copy has only in-frame clones and lacks some. The sample includes about 32,000 clones, 70% to 85% of them seen just once. The sample consisted of PBMCs. These receptors originate from a woman aged 18-29 years in good health and CMV-seronegative.

The rearrangement joins TRBV7-9 to TRBJ2-7; D may be TRBD2 (6 bases). The CDR3 extends over 15 amino acids. CDR1 is SEHNR and CDR2 is FQNEAQ in the germline V gene (reference sequence). V dropped 5 bases and J dropped 4 bases, with 18 bases sitting between them. CDR3 in amino acids: CASSPTSQARYEQYF. CDR3 in DNA: TGTGCCAGCAGCCCGACTAGTCAGGCCAGGTACGAGCAGTACTTC.

The chain combines TRBV29-1 with TRBJ2-1, with 9 bases that match TRBD2. J lost 1 base, V lost 5 bases, and 3 bases had no gene match. Germline V gene lookup returns CDR1 SQVTM and CDR2 ANQGSEA. The CDR3 loop spans 14 amino acids. The CDR3 nucleotides read TGCAGCGTTCGAGGACTAGCGTCCTACAATGAGCAGTTCTTC. This codes for CSVRGLASYNEQFF.

The CDR3, as DNA: TGTGCCAGCTACAACATCCAAGAGACCCAGTACTTC. It encodes CASYNIQETQYF. The chain combines TRBV7-2 with TRBJ2-5; D gene unclear. Germline V CDR1 and CDR2: SGHTA, FQGNSA. The V end lost 8 bases, the J end lost 1 base, and 8 bases lay between the germline ends. The CDR3 loop spans 12 amino acids. The full variable domain, rest sourced from reference TRBV7-2 and TRBJ2-5, is GAGVSQSPSNKVTEKGKDVELRCDPISGHTALYWYRQSLGQGLEFLIYFQGNSAPDKSGLPSDRFSAERTGGSVSTLTIQRTQQEDSAVYLCASYNIQETQYFGPGTRLLVL.

The chain recombines TRBV19 with TRBJ2-2; tentative D call: TRBD1 (6 bases). This CDR3 has 12 amino acids. CDR1 LNHDA and CDR2 SQIVND come from the germline V gene (reference sequence). The germline V and J ends were trimmed by 7 bases and 6 bases, with 9 bases remaining between them. CDR3 DNA sequence: TGTGCCAGTAAGGGGGTCGCCGGGGAGCTGTTTTTT. It is translated as CASKGVAGELFF.

J is TRBJ2-6 and V is TRBV19; TRBD2 might be the D (5 bases). There are 14 residues in the CDR3. The V gene's germline CDR1 is LNHDA and CDR2 SQIVND (reference sequence). V was shortened by 11 bases and J by 8 bases, with 19 bases between the two germline ends. CDR3 in amino acids: CASKRATITNVLTF. DNA of the CDR3: TGTGCCTCAAAGAGGGCTACAATAACCAACGTCCTGACTTTC. The whole variable domain, remainder taken from reference TRBV19 and TRBJ2-6, is DGGITQSPKYLFRKEGQNVTLSCEQNLNHDAMYWYRQDPGQGLRLIYYSQIVNDFQKGDIAEGYSVSREKKESFPLTVTSAQKNPTAFYLCASKRATITNVLTFGAGSRLTVL.

The chain employs TRBV18 and TRBJ1-1; no definite D call. This CDR3 has 13 amino acids. The V gene lost 5 bases and the J gene lost 5 bases, with 12 bases spanning the gap. Per germline, CDR1 KGHSH and CDR2 LQKENI. In DNA form, the CDR3 reads TGTGCCAGCTCATCAGGATCGGGAACTGAAGCTTTCTTT. It yields the protein CASSSGSGTEAFF.

V usage is TRBV9 and J usage is TRBJ1-6; D is unclear. V shed 0 bases and J shed 5 bases, with 6 bases lying between them. CDR3 length: 14 amino acids. In germline, CDR1 is SGDLS, CDR2 YYNGEE. The CDR3 reads CASSVGVNNSPLHF. Written as DNA, the CDR3 is TGTGCCAGCAGCGTAGGAGTAAATAATTCACCCCTCCACTTT.

The rearrangement uses TRBV7-9 and TRBJ2-5; D is ambiguous. This CDR3 is 13 amino acids long. V lost 1 base and J lost 6, with 9 bases in between. Germline lookup yields CDR1 SEHNR and CDR2 FQNEAQ (reference sequence). The chain's CDR3 is CASSLGVSKTQYF. CDR3 nucleotide sequence: TGTGCCAGCAGCTTAGGCGTGTCGAAGACCCAGTACTTC.

V gene TRBV7-6 combines with J gene TRBJ2-5; D not certain. CDR3 length equals 14 residues. Germline V gene sequence: CDR1 SGHVS, CDR2 FNYEAQ. V lost 2 bases to trimming and J lost 4 bases, with 11 bases between them. The CDR3 sequence is CASSLKARLETQYF. Here the CDR3 DNA reads TGTGCCAGCAGCTTAAAGGCTAGACTAGAGACCCAGTACTTC.

This clone has only one observation. The chain joins TRBV18 to TRBJ1-5, with 10 bases fitting TRBD1. The CDR3 length is 15 residues. From germline, CDR1 is KGHSH and CDR2 LQKENI. Trimming at V came to 4 bases and at J to 7 bases, leaving 7 bases not matched to a gene. The DNA of the CDR3 is TGTGCCAGCTCACAGACAGGGGGCGAAGGACAGCCCCAGCATTTT. Its protein is CASSQTGGEGQPQHF.

The V gene is TRBV7-9, the J gene TRBJ2-5; TRBD1 matches 7 bases. With V trimmed by 6 bases and J by 2 bases, 9 bases remained unmatched. The CDR3 spans 15 residues. Germline CDR1 SEHNR, CDR2 FQNEAQ (reference sequence). This CDR3 is CASRRSEGQQETQYF. The DNA of the CDR3 is TGTGCCAGCAGGCGGAGTGAGGGACAGCAAGAGACCCAGTACTTC.

Regarding this clone: At one end the junction does not follow the germline gene, possibly because of a read error. This chain connects TRBV5-1 to TRBJ1-5; D might be TRBD1 (6 bases). Germline loops: CDR1 SGHRS, CDR2 YFSETQ. The CDR3 covers 14 residues. Written as DNA, the CDR3 is TGCGCCAGCAGCTTGGGCAGGGACAATCAGCCCCAGAATTTT. It translates to CASSLGRDNQPQNF.

The gene calls are TRBV7-8 and TRBJ2-1; 8 nucleotides align to TRBD1. Looked up from germline, CDR1 is SGHVS and CDR2 is FQNEAQ. V was clipped by 3 bases and J by 4 bases; unmatched bases: 14. This CDR3 has 18 amino acids. The CDR3 nucleotides read TGTGCCAGCAGCTTCGACAGGGGATTCCCCAACCTATACAATGAGCAGTTCTTC. Its translation is CASSFDRGFPNLYNEQFF. Looking up the rest from reference TRBV7-8 and TRBJ2-1 gives the full variable domain: GAGVSQSPRYKVAKRGQDVALRCDPISGHVSLFWYQQALGQGPEFLTYFQNEAQLDKSGLPSDRFFAERPEGSVSTLKIQRTQQEDSAVYLCASSFDRGFPNLYNEQFFGPGTRLTVL.

This chain connects TRBV19 to TRBJ1-1, with D unresolved. Germline CDR1 LNHDA, CDR2 SQIVND (reference sequence). V was trimmed by 3 bases and J by 5 bases, leaving 16 bases between them. This CDR3 is 15 amino acids long. The CDR3 loop is CASSIFGMGGTEAFF. CDR3 sequence (DNA): TGTGCCAGTAGTATTTTCGGTATGGGAGGAACTGAAGCTTTCTTT.

The chain couples TRBV9 to TRBJ2-3, with TRBD2 identical over 9 bases. The CDR3 runs to 15 residues. Trimming at V came to 0 bases and at J to 4 bases, leaving 3 bases not matched to a gene. Per the germline V gene, CDR1 is SGDLS and CDR2 is YYNGEE. The CDR3 DNA follows: TGTGCCAGCAGCGTAGTGGTAGCGGGAGCAGATACGCAGTATTTT. It encodes CASSVVVAGADTQYF.

This clone was counted a few times. CDR3 sequence: CASSDWSVAGGPYNEQFF. DNA for the CDR3: TGTGCCAGCAGTGATTGGTCTGTAGCGGGGGGACCTTACAATGAGCAGTTCTTC. The V and J genes are TRBV25-1 and TRBJ2-1, with 10 bases that match TRBD2. CDR1 MGHDK and CDR2 SYGVNS come from the germline V gene. The trim removed 3 bases at V and 4 bases at J, leaving 12 bases unmatched. The CDR3 runs to 18 residues. The whole variable domain, remainder taken from reference TRBV25-1 and TRBJ2-1, is EADIYQTPRYLVIGTGKKITLECSQTMGHDKMYWYQQDPGMELHLIHYSYGVNSTEKGDLSSESTVSRIRTEHFPLTLESARPSHTSQYLCASSDWSVAGGPYNEQFFGPGTRLTVL.

This clone is a singleton in its sample. The chain carries TRBV5-1 and TRBJ2-7; 10 nucleotides agree with TRBD1. Germline values: CDR1 SGHRS, CDR2 YFSETQ. This CDR3 comprises 14 residues. V was pared by 6 bases and J by 7 bases, with 10 bases of the junction left unmatched. The CDR3, as DNA: TGCGCCAGCACTTCGGGACAGGGGCAACGGGAGCAGTACTTC. This codes for CASTSGQGQREQYF.

The V and J genes are TRBV4-3 and TRBJ2-3; 7 bases are shared with TRBD2. Trimming cost V 0 bases and J 4 bases; bases outside gene matches: 13. Germline CDR1 reads LGHNA; CDR2 reads YSLEER. The CDR3 spans 18 residues. CDR3 sequence reads: CASSQDVGPGGRADTQYF. In DNA, the CDR3 is TGCGCCAGCAGCCAAGATGTCGGTCCCGGCGGGAGAGCAGATACGCAGTATTTT.

The genes are TRBV28 and TRBJ1-2; TRBD1 matches at 8 bases. The CDR3 consists of 15 residues. After removal of 6 bases from V and 6 bases from J, the junction contained 12 bases not matched to a gene. In germline, CDR1 is MDHEN, CDR2 SYDVKM. The CDR3 here is CASSQPQGAQDGYTF. The CDR3, as DNA: TGTGCCAGCAGCCAACCTCAGGGGGCGCAGGATGGCTACACCTTC.

V gene TRBV6-1 combines with J gene TRBJ2-1, with 13 bases matching TRBD2. This CDR3 contains 17 residues. With V trimmed by 4 bases and J by 4 bases, 7 bases remained unmatched. Germline values: CDR1 MNHNS, CDR2 SASEGT. Here the CDR3 reads CASSGLAGGSLYNEQFF. CDR3 nucleotide sequence: TGTGCCAGCAGTGGACTAGCGGGGGGTTCTCTTTACAATGAGCAGTTCTTC.

This clone was seen more than once but under ten times. The V call is TRBV18, the J call TRBJ1-3, with 7 bases fitting TRBD1. This CDR3 is 17 amino acids long. The V gene end was trimmed by 2 bases and the J gene end by 3 bases; junction bases not matched to a gene: 10. From germline, CDR1 is KGHSH and CDR2 LQKENI. CDR3: CASSPVGDSFDGNTIYF. The CDR3 nucleotides are TGTGCCAGCTCACCAGTGGGGGACAGCTTCGATGGAAACACCATATATTTT.

The chain employs TRBV28 and TRBJ2-3; 10 bases fit TRBD2. The CDR3 sequence is 17 residues long. J gave up 5 bases and V 2 bases, and 10 bases lay outside the gene matches. Germline loops: CDR1 MDHEN, CDR2 SYDVKM. This CDR3 reads CASSLRGLAGAIDTQYF. The CDR3 bases are TGTGCCAGCAGTTTACGGGGGCTAGCGGGAGCGATAGATACGCAGTATTTT.

The CDR3 protein is CASSYGGGAEADTQYF. The CDR3 coding sequence is TGTGCCAGCAGTTACGGAGGGGGGGCCGAGGCAGATACGCAGTATTTT. The V gene is TRBV6-5, the J gene TRBJ2-3; tentatively, D is TRBD2 (7 bases). The germline CDR1 and CDR2 sequences are MNHEY and SVGAGI. The CDR3 loop spans 16 amino acids. Trimming pared 2 bases from V and 4 bases from J, leaving 16 bases between.

Details on this clone: The junction departs from germline at one end; a sequencing error may be responsible. The rearrangement uses TRBV28 and TRBJ1-2; D is unresolved. The germline V gene encodes CDR1 MDHEN and CDR2 SYDVKM. CDR3 length: 13 amino acids. CDR3 bases: TGTGCCAGCAGGCTGATAGCGAACTATGGCTACCCCTTC. Amino acids: CASRLIANYGYPF.

As regards this clone: At one of its ends the junction is not consistent with the germline gene, which may arise from a read error. The chain combines TRBV29-1 with TRBJ1-2; D possibly corresponds to TRBD1 (6 bases). This CDR3 region has 15 residues. Germline V gene sequence: CDR1 SQVTM, CDR2 ANQGSEA. Here the CDR3 reads CSAEGGVGANYGYPF. The CDR3 nucleotides read TGCAGCGCCGAAGGGGGGGTTGGGGCTAACTATGGCTACCCCTTC.

As regards this clone: At one of its ends the junction is not consistent with the germline gene, which may arise from a read error. The chain combines TRBV6-7 with TRBJ1-1, with 10 bases matching TRBD1. TRBV6-7 is an ORF for which the function is uncertain. This CDR3 spans 15 amino acids. DNA for the CDR3: TGTGCCGGCAGCTCCGGGACAGGGGTATGCACTGAAGCTTTCTTT. Its protein product is CAGSSGTGVCTEAFF.

Written as DNA, the CDR3 is TGCGCCAGCAGCCAAGATCTTACAGAGACCTACGAGCAGTACTTC. Translating gives CASSQDLTETYEQYF. V and J are TRBV4-3 and TRBJ2-7; D not certain. CDR1 and CDR2 from the germline V gene are LGHNA and YSLEER. The CDR3 is made up of 15 amino acids. V lost 0 bases to trimming and J lost 2 bases, with 11 bases between them.